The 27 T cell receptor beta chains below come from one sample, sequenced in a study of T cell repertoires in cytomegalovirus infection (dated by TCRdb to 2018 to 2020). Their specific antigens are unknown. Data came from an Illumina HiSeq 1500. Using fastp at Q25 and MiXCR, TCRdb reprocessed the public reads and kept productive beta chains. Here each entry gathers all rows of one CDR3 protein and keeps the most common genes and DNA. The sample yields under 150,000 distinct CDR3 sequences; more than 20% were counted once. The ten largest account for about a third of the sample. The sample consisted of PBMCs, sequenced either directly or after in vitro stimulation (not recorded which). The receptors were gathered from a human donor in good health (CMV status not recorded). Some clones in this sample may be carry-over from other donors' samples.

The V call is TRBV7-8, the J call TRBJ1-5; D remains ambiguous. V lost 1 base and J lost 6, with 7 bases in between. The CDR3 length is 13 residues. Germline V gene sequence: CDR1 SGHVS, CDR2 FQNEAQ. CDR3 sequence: CASSLGMGQPQHF. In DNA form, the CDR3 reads TGTGCCAGCAGCTTAGGTATGGGTCAGCCCCAGCATTTT.

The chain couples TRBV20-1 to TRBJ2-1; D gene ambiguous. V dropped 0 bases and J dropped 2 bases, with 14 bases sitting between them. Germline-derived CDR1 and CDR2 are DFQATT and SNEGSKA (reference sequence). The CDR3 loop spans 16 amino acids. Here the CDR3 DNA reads TGCAGTGCTAGAGACGTTGCTAGTCCAGCCTACAATGAGCAGTTCTTC. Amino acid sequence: CSARDVASPAYNEQFF.

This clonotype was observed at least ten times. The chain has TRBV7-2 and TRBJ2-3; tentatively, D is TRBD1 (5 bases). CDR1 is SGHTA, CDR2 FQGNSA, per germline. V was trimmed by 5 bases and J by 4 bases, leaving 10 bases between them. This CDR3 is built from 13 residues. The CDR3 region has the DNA TGTGCCAGCAGCCCCCAGGGCCCAGATACGCAGTATTTT. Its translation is CASSPQGPDTQYF. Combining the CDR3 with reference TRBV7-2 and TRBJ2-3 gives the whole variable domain GAGVSQSPSNKVTEKGKDVELRCDPISGHTALYWYRQSLGQGLEFLIYFQGNSAPDKSGLPSDRFSAERTGGSVSTLTIQRTQQEDSAVYLCASSPQGPDTQYFGPGTRLTVL.

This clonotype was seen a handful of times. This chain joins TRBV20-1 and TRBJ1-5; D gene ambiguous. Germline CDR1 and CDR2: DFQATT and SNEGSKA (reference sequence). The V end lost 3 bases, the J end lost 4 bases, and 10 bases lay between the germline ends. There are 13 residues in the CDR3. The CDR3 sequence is CSASFGVNQPQHF. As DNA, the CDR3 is TGCAGTGCTAGTTTTGGGGTTAATCAGCCCCAGCATTTT.

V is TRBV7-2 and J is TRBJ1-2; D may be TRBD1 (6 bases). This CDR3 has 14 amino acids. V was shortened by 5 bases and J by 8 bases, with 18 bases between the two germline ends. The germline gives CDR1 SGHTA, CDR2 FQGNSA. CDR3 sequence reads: CASSDGGGLLGYTF. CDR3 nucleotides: TGTGCCAGCAGCGACGGGGGGGGCCTCTTAGGCTACACCTTC.

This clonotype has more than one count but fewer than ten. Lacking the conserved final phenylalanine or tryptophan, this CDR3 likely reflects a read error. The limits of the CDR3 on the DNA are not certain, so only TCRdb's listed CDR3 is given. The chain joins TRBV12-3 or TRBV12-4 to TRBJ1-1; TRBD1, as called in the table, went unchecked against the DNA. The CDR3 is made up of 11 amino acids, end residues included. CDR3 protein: CASRIDSRLLC.

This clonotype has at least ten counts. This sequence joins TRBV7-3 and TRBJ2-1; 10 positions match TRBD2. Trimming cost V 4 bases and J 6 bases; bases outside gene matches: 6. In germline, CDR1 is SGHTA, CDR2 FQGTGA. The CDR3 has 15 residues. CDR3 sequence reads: CASSSSLAGVNEQFF. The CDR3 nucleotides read TGTGCCAGCAGCTCCAGCCTAGCGGGAGTCAATGAGCAGTTCTTC.

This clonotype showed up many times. The CDR3 DNA reads TGTGCCAGCAGCAATCAGGGGGGCGAGCAGTACTTC. This translates into CASSNQGGEQYF. J is TRBJ2-7 and V is TRBV27, with D possibly TRBD1 on 7 matching bases. Between the trimmed V and J ends, which lost 6 bases and 6 bases, there was a span of 12 bases. Germline V CDR1 and CDR2: MNHEY, SMNVEV (reference sequence). There are 12 residues in the CDR3.

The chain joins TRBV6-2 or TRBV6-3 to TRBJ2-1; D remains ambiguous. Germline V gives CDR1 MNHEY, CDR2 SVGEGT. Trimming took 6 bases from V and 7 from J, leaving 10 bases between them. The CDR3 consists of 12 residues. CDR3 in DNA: TGTGCCAGCAGACCCTCGTTAAATGAGCAGTTCTTC. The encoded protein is CASRPSLNEQFF.

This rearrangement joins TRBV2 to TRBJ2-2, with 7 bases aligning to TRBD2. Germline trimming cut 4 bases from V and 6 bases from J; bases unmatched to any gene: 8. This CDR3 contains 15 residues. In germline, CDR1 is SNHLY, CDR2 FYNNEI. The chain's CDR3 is CASSGWTRSPGELFF. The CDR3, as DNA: TGTGCCAGCAGTGGGTGGACTAGGAGTCCCGGGGAGCTGTTTTTT.

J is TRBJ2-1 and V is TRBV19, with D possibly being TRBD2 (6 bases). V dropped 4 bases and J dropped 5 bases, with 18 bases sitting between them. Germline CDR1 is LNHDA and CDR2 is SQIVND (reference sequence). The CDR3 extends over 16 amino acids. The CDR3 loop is CASSTLLAPTNNEQFF. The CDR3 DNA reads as TGTGCCAGTAGTACGCTGCTAGCGCCCACTAACAATGAGCAGTTCTTC.

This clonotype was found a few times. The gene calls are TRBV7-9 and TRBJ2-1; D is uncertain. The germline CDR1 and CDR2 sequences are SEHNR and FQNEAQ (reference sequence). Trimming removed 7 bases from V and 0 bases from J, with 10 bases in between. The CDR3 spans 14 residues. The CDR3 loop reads CASTLSGSYNEQFF. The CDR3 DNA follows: TGTGCCAGCACCCTATCGGGCTCCTACAATGAGCAGTTCTTC.

The CDR3 here is CASSLAALSAQETQYF. CDR3 sequence (DNA): TGTGCCAGCAGCTTAGCGGCCCTTAGCGCTCAAGAGACCCAGTACTTC. The rearrangement joins TRBV7-6 to TRBJ2-5; TRBD2 is a possible D gene (5 bases). Germline V gene sequence: CDR1 SGHVS, CDR2 FNYEAQ. The CDR3 spans 16 residues. Trimming removed 0 bases at V and 2 bases at J, with 13 bases between.

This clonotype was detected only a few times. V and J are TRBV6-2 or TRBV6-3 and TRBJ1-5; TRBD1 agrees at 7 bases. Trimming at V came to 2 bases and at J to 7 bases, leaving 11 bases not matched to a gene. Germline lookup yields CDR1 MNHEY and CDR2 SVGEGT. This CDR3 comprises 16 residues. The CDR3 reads CASSYRTGVIGQPQHF. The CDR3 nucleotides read TGTGCCAGCAGTTACCGGACAGGTGTTATCGGACAGCCCCAGCATTTT.

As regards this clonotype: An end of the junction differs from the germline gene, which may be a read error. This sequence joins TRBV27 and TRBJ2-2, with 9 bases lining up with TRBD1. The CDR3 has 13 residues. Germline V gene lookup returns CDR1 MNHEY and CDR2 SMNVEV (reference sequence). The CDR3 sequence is CARSSGQGGELFF. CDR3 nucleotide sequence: TGTGCCCGCAGTTCGGGACAGGGCGGGGAGCTGTTTTTT.

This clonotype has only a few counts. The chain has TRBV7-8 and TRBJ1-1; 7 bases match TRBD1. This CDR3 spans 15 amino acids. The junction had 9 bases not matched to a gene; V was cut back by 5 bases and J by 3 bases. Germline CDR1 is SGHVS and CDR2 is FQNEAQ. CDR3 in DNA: TGTGCCAGCAGCCCCCCGACAGGGAAGGACACTGAAGCTTTCTTT. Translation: CASSPPTGKDTEAFF.

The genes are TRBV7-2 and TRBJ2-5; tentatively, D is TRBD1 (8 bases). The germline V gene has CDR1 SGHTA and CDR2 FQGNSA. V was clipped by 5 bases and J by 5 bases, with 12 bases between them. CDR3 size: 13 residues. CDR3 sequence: CASSAGDRETQYF. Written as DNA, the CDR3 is TGTGCCAGCAGCGCGGGGGACAGGGAGACCCAGTACTTC.

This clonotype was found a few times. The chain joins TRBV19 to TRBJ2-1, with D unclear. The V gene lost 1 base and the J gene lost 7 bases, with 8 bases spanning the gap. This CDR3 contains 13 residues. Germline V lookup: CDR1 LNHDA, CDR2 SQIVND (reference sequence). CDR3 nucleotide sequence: TGTGCCAGTAGTATAGGGACGAATAATGAGCAGTTCTTC. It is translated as CASSIGTNNEQFF.

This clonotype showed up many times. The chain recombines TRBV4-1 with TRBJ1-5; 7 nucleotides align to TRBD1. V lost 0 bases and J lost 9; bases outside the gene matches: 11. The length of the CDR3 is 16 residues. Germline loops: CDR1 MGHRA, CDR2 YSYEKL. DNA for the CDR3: TGCGCCAGCAGCCAAGAAGGGACAGCGGCCGTGCGGCCCCAGCATTTT. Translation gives CASSQEGTAAVRPQHF.

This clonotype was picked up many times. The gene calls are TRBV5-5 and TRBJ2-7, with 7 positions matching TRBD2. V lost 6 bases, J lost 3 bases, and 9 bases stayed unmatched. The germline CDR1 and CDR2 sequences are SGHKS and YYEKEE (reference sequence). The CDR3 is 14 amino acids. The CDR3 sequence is CASTATTSRYEQYF. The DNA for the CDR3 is TGTGCCAGCACCGCGACGACTAGCCGCTACGAGCAGTACTTC.

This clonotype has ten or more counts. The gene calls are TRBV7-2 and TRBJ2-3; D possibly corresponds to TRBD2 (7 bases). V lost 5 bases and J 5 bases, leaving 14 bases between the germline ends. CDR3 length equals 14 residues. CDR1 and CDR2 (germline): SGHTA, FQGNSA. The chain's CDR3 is CASSRAGAQDTQYF. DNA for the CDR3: TGTGCCAGCAGCCGTGCGGGGGCGCAAGATACGCAGTATTTT.

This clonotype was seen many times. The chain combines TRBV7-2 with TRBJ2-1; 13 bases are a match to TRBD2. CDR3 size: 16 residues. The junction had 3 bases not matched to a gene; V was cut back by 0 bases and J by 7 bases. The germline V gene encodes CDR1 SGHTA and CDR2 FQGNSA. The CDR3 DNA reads TGTGCCAGCAGCTTAGCGAGGACTAGCGGGAGAAATGAGCAGTTCTTC. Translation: CASSLARTSGRNEQFF.

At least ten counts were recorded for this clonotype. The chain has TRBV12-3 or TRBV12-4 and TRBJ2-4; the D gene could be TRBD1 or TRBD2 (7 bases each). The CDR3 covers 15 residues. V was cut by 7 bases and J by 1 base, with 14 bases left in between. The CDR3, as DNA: TGTGCCAGCACTCCCCAGGGGGGGGCCAAAAACATTCAGTACTTC. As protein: CASTPQGGAKNIQYF.

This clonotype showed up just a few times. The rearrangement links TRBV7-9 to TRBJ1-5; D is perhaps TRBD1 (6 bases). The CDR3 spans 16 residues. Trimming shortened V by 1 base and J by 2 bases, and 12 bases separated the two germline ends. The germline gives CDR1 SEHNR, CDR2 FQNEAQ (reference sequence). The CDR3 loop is CASSLVLRGRNQPQHF. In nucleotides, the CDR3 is TGTGCCAGCAGCTTAGTACTCAGGGGACGCAATCAGCCCCAGCATTTT.

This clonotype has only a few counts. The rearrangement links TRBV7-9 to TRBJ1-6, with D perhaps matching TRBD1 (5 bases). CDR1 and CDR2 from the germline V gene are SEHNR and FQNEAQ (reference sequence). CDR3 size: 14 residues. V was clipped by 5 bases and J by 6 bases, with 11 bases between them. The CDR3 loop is CASSLRDSNSPLHF. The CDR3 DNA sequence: TGTGCCAGCAGCCTCCGTGACAGTAATTCACCCCTCCACTTT.

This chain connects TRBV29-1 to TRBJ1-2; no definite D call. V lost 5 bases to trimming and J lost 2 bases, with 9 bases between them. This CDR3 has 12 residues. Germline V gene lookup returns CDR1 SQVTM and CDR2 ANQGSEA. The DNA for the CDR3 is TGCAGCGTTTGGCTGGGGAACTATGGCTACACCTTC. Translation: CSVWLGNYGYTF.

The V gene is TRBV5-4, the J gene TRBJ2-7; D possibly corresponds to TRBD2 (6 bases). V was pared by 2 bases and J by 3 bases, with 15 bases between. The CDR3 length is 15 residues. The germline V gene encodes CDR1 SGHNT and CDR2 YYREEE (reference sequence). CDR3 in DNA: TGTGCCAGCAGCTTAAGAGGCGGGACTCACTACGAGCAGTACTTC. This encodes CASSLRGGTHYEQYF.